A single sample gave rise to the 24 T cell receptor beta chains below, sequenced in a study of response to subunit inactivated influenza vaccine. TCRdb ran MiXCR on the RT-PCR reads and lists one entry per CDR3 protein. Found here are hundreds of thousands of distinct CDR3 sequences, around 8% of them singletons; the top ten hold approximately 12%. This specimen was PBMCs from blood, taken about 24 months after vaccination. The receptor source for this set is a man between 50 and 69 years old who received an inactivated influenza vaccine.

This clonotype was found a few times. The CDR3 DNA follows: TGTGCCAGCAGTTTGGCAGGGGGTGACTATGAAGCTTTCTTT. Amino acid sequence: CASSLAGGDYEAFF. The rearrangement joins TRBV28 to TRBJ1-1, with 7 nucleotides matching TRBD1. Trimming took 3 bases from V and 7 from J; bases not matched to a gene: 8. Germline loops: CDR1 MDHEN, CDR2 SYDVKM. This CDR3 contains 14 residues.

This clonotype was recorded a few times. CDR3 residues: CASSLAVLEGRETQYF. CDR3 DNA sequence: TGTGCCAGCAGCTTAGCGGTCTTGGAGGGGCGAGAGACCCAGTACTTC. This chain links TRBV7-2 with TRBJ2-5; a weak D match, TRBD2 (6 bases). Germline CDR1 reads SGHTA; CDR2 reads FQGNSA. This CDR3 has 16 amino acids. The germline V and J ends were trimmed by 0 bases and 4 bases, with 15 bases remaining between them.

This clonotype appeared a few times. V is TRBV29-1 and J is TRBJ2-3, with 9 bases matching TRBD1. The CDR3 is 16 residues long. J was trimmed by 0 bases and V by 4 bases; bases with no gene match: 8. Germline assignment: CDR1 SQVTM and CDR2 ANQGSEA. Here the CDR3 DNA reads TGCAGCGTTGGGGACAGGGCTCGCCCTAGCACAGATACGCAGTATTTT. Protein sequence: CSVGDRARPSTDTQYF.

This rearrangement joins TRBV5-1 to TRBJ1-1; 11 bases match TRBD1. Losses at the gene ends were 5 bases for V and 5 bases for J; bases not matched to a gene: 8. The germline V gene encodes CDR1 SGHRS and CDR2 YFSETQ. The CDR3 runs to 15 residues. CDR3 in amino acids: CASRSGTGGLTEAFF. The CDR3 DNA follows: TGCGCCAGCAGGTCCGGGACAGGGGGATTAACTGAAGCTTTCTTT. The entire variable domain, with the rest obtained from reference TRBV5-1 and TRBJ1-1, is as follows: KAGVTQTPRYLIKTRGQQVTLSCSPISGHRSVSWYQQTPGQGLQFLFEYFSETQRNKGNFPGRFSGRQFSNSRSEMNVSTLELGDSALYLCASRSGTGGLTEAFFGQGTRLTVV.

Only a few counts were recorded for this clonotype. The chain combines TRBV7-6 with TRBJ2-7, with D unclear. The CDR3 length is 16 residues. Trimming took off 4 bases at V and 3 bases at J, with 19 bases between the two ends. Germline CDR1 SGHVS, CDR2 FNYEAQ. The CDR3 DNA reads as TGTGCCAGCAGCTCCTATGCTGGGCTTAGAGGCTACGAGCAGTACTTC. Protein: CASSSYAGLRGYEQYF.

This clonotype has just a few counts. The chain joins TRBV3-1 to TRBJ2-5, with TRBD2 matching over 8 bases. This CDR3 region has 14 residues. J gave up 5 bases and V 5 bases, and 7 bases lay outside the gene matches. Germline lookup yields CDR1 LGHDT and CDR2 YNNKEL (reference sequence). The CDR3 region has the DNA TGTGCCAGCAGCTCGCGGGGGGCCGTTGAGACCCAGTACTTC. Translated: CASSSRGAVETQYF.

The chain uses TRBV2 and TRBJ1-2, with TRBD1 as a possible D gene (5 bases). CDR1 and CDR2 from the germline V gene are SNHLY and FYNNEI. This CDR3 has 14 residues. With 3 bases removed from V and 7 bases from J, the gap between germline ends came to 15 bases. DNA of the CDR3: TGTGCCAGCAGTGAGGCGGACACCCGCCGTGGCTACACCTTC. Amino acids: CASSEADTRRGYTF.

This clonotype was seen at least ten times. The rearrangement links TRBV10-2 to TRBJ1-5; no reliable D call. The CDR3 is made up of 12 amino acids. Germline assignment: CDR1 WSHSY and CDR2 SAAADI. Deletions cut 7 bases from V and 3 bases from J, with 7 bases between. This CDR3 is CASNEVNQPQHF. CDR3 DNA sequence: TGCGCCAGCAACGAAGTCAATCAGCCCCAGCATTTT.

Only a few counts were recorded for this clonotype. The V gene is TRBV6-2 or TRBV6-3, the J gene TRBJ2-3; no firm D call. Trimming shortened V by 6 bases and J by 8 bases, and 9 bases separated the two germline ends. This CDR3 has 11 amino acids. Germline V gene lookup returns CDR1 MNHEY and CDR2 SVGEGT. The chain's CDR3 is CASSSRVTQYF. In nucleotides, the CDR3 is TGTGCCAGCAGCTCACGGGTTACGCAGTATTTT.

This clonotype has at least ten counts. This chain uses TRBV20-1 with TRBJ2-3, with TRBD2 matching 8 bases. Germline lookup yields CDR1 DFQATT and CDR2 SNEGSKA (reference sequence). With V trimmed by 5 bases and J by 1 base, 5 bases remained unmatched. This CDR3 is built from 14 residues. CDR3 region: CSASGRVGTDTQYF. The CDR3 nucleotides read TGCAGTGCTTCCGGGAGGGTCGGCACAGATACGCAGTATTTT.

The rearrangement links TRBV10-3 to TRBJ1-2, with TRBD1 as a possible D gene (6 bases). CDR1 and CDR2 from the germline V gene are ENHRY and SYGVKD. The CDR3 spans 13 residues. Trimming stripped 6 bases from V and 6 bases from J, with 14 bases between. The CDR3 loop is CAISGGGHDGYTF. Here the CDR3 DNA reads TGTGCCATCAGCGGGGGGGGGCACGATGGCTACACCTTC.

This clonotype was seen a handful of times. The J gene is TRBJ2-1, the V gene TRBV12-3 or TRBV12-4, with D uncertain. CDR3 length equals 13 residues. Trimming removed 6 bases at V and 6 bases at J, with 12 bases between. CDR3 coding DNA: TGTGCCAGCAGGCCCGGGCCGGCCAATGAGCAGTTCTTC. Encoded protein: CASRPGPANEQFF.

This clonotype was counted only a few times. J is TRBJ2-1 and V is TRBV9, with 7 bases lining up with TRBD2. J lost 4 bases, V lost 4 bases, and 5 bases had no gene match. The germline gives CDR1 SGDLS, CDR2 YYNGEE. The CDR3 extends over 14 amino acids. The CDR3 DNA is TGTGCCAGCAGCAAGACTAGCAGTTACAATGAGCAGTTCTTC. Translated, it gives CASSKTSSYNEQFF.

This clonotype was seen at least ten times. V gene TRBV10-3 combines with J gene TRBJ1-2; D is ambiguous. Between the trimmed V and J ends, which lost 3 bases and 0 bases, there was a span of 14 bases. The V gene's germline CDR1 is ENHRY and CDR2 SYGVKD. This CDR3 region has 16 residues. CDR3 region: CAISDPWPAPNYGYTF. In DNA, the CDR3 is TGTGCCATCAGTGACCCCTGGCCCGCGCCTAACTATGGCTACACCTTC.

This clonotype has a count of ten or more. The rearrangement joins TRBV28 to TRBJ2-3; 8 bases are shared with TRBD1. V lost 7 bases and J lost 2; bases outside the gene matches: 5. This CDR3 spans 14 amino acids. Germline CDR1 is MDHEN and CDR2 is SYDVKM. The CDR3 bases are TGTGCCAGCATCAGGGGGCCTAACACAGATACGCAGTATTTT. This gives the protein CASIRGPNTDTQYF.

This clonotype was counted only a few times. The chain uses TRBV24-1 and TRBJ2-5, with D tentatively TRBD2 (5 bases). Germline loops: CDR1 KGHDR, CDR2 SFDVKD. There are 15 residues in the CDR3. V lost 4 bases, J lost 4 bases, and 15 bases lay in between. This CDR3 reads CATSDPGVEGETQYF. Here the CDR3 DNA reads TGTGCCACCAGTGACCCAGGCGTAGAGGGAGAGACCCAGTACTTC.

This clonotype was observed a handful of times. V and J are TRBV16 and TRBJ2-1; D is undetermined. The V end lost 5 bases, the J end lost 9 bases, and 8 bases lay between the germline ends. This CDR3 is 11 amino acids long. The germline V gene encodes CDR1 KGHSY and CDR2 FQNENV. The CDR3 DNA follows: TGTGCCAGCAGCTACAAAGGTGAGCAGTTCTTC. It codes for CASSYKGEQFF.

This clonotype showed up many times. J is TRBJ2-7 and V is TRBV21-1; the D call of TRBD1 is as the table states it, not checked on the DNA. TRBV21-1 is shown as a pseudogene. The CDR3 has 15 residues. The DNA of the CDR3 is TGTGCCAGCGCTTATTCAGGGGCCCCACTCTACGAGCAGTACTTC. Its protein product is CASAYSGAPLYEQYF.

This clonotype was seen more than once but under ten times. The V and J genes are TRBV21-1 and TRBJ2-6; TRBD1 was called by the table and not checked on the DNA. TRBV21-1 is a known pseudogene. The CDR3 is made up of 17 amino acids. The chain's CDR3 is CASSGGQGTSGANVLTF. The CDR3 region has the DNA TGTGCCAGCAGTGGTGGACAGGGAACCTCTGGGGCCAACGTCCTGACTTTC.

As DNA, the CDR3 is TGCGCCAGCAGCCCCGGACAGGGTGGAGGGGATGGCTACACCTTC. Protein: CASSPGQGGGDGYTF. V gene TRBV4-3 combines with J gene TRBJ1-2, with 8 bases aligning to TRBD1. The CDR3 sequence is 15 residues long. Germline V gene lookup returns CDR1 LGHNA and CDR2 YSLEER. The V and J ends lost 4 bases and 6 bases, in that order; junction bases with no gene match: 10.

This clonotype has more than one count but fewer than ten. CDR3 in amino acids: CSAERSSGRAESYNEQFF. DNA of the CDR3: TGCAGTGCTGAGAGATCTAGCGGGAGGGCCGAGTCCTACAATGAGCAGTTCTTC. V and J are TRBV20-1 and TRBJ2-1, with 12 bases fitting TRBD2. V shed 5 bases and J 1 base; nucleotides not matched to a gene: 12. The CDR3 loop spans 18 amino acids. CDR1 and CDR2 from the germline V gene are DFQATT and SNEGSKA (reference sequence).

DNA of the CDR3: TGTGCCACCAGCAGAGATGGGCAGGGAAATTCACCCCTCCACTTT. Its translation is CATSRDGQGNSPLHF. The genes are TRBV15 and TRBJ1-6; a possible D gene is TRBD1 (5 bases). Germline CDR1 reads LNHNV; CDR2 reads YYDKDF (reference sequence). The CDR3 loop spans 15 amino acids. The V end lost 0 bases, the J end lost 7 bases, and 10 bases lay between the germline ends.

The sample holds a few counts of this clonotype. This chain joins TRBV20-1 and TRBJ2-1; 9 bases match TRBD2. This CDR3 contains 16 residues. V lost 1 base, J lost 2 bases, and 6 bases stayed unmatched. The germline CDR1 and CDR2 sequences are DFQATT and SNEGSKA (reference sequence). CDR3 region: CSARVSSGGTYNEQFF. The DNA of the CDR3 is TGCAGTGCTAGAGTTAGTAGCGGGGGAACCTACAATGAGCAGTTCTTC.

The chain is built from TRBV12-3 or TRBV12-4 and TRBJ2-4; D uncertain. This CDR3 region has 14 residues. V lost 1 base and J 7 bases, leaving 11 bases between the germline ends. The DNA for the CDR3 is TGTGCCAGCAGTTTAGGTCTATGGGGTAACATTCAGTACTTC. Its translation: CASSLGLWGNIQYF.